The text below deals with one T cell receptor beta chain. The antigen is unknown. This entry is derived from a study of beta chain features in type 1 diabetes. General observations from the study: Shortening of TCRB CDR3s, moderate but significant, appeared in all four CD4+ subsets of Type 1 diabetes patients. A possible short-template PCR bias applies equally to patients and controls. Patients' naive, central memory and Treg TCRB repertoires seemed closer to one another than those of healthy donors. Insertions at VDJ junctions were less frequent in type 1 diabetes patients. These patients also deleted more nucleotides at the same junctions.

This CDR3 region has 12 residues. The germline V and J ends were trimmed by 5 bases and 7 bases, with 11 bases remaining between them. Germline lookup yields CDR1 SEHNR and CDR2 FQNEAQ (reference sequence). Isolated RNA was reverse transcribed in full, so expressed TCRB transcripts were sequenced. There were 3 million to 4 million reads on average in the naive, central memory and regulatory T cell samples. The data were produced by immunoSEQ multiplex PCR, yet TCRdb's version contains in-frame clones alone and is incomplete. This table has 350,000 to 450,000 clones, roughly 12% appearing once. V and J are TRBV7-9 and TRBJ2-5, with D perhaps matching TRBD2 (5 bases). The origin of this receptor is a woman aged 18 to 35 with type 1 diabetes. Sequencing was carried out using naive CD4+ T cells from blood. This CDR3 reads CASSPGVGTQYF. The CDR3, as DNA: TGTGCCAGCAGCCCCGGGGTCGGGACCCAGTACTTC.